One sample yielded the 2 T cell receptor beta chains listed below, sequenced in a study of CD8+ T cells in alopecia areata. Extraction of RNA preceded its reverse transcription into cDNA, which served as the sequencing template. Assay used: immunoSEQ multiplex PCR; TCRdb lists only in-frame clones, some missing. The sample lists some 170,000 clones, less than 75% occurring once. Treatment denoted: oral pan-JAK inhibitor, 5-10 mg twice daily. Source: CD4+ T cells sorted from blood, taken at approximately week 56, from a patient treated with tofacitinib. The source is a human donor with alopecia areata.

The V and J genes are TRBV30 and TRBJ2-3; tentative D call: TRBD1 (6 bases). The germline V gene has CDR1 GTSNPN and CDR2 SVGIG (reference sequence). Trimming removed 3 bases at V and 4 bases at J, with 14 bases between. The CDR3 has 14 residues. This CDR3 reads CAWSLTGTPDTQYF. CDR3 bases: TGTGCCTGGAGCCTGACAGGAACGCCAGATACGCAGTATTTT.

The chain uses TRBV30 and TRBJ1-1; unclear D gene. Germline CDR1 is GTSNPN and CDR2 is SVGIG (reference sequence). This CDR3 spans 11 amino acids. V lost 2 bases and J 9 bases, leaving 10 bases between the germline ends. The CDR3 sequence: CAWSPADQAFF. The CDR3 nucleotides read TGTGCCTGGAGTCCCGCCGATCAAGCTTTCTTT.